This entry lists 20 T cell receptor beta chains sequenced from one sample in a study of OX40 agonist ivuxolimab in advanced cancers. The repertoire was sequenced with immunoSEQ multiplex PCR; TCRdb's copy has only in-frame clones and lacks some. The repertoire holds 9,500 to 13,000 clones, with about 79% as singletons. The sequences come from CD4+ or CD8+ T cells sorted from blood, collected in a trial of the OX40 agonist ivuxolimab. These receptor sequences come from an adult with an advanced solid tumor such as melanoma, head and neck, liver or kidney cancer.

In DNA form, the CDR3 reads TGTGCCAGTAGGGTCGGGGCGAACACTGAAGCTTTCTTT. Its protein product is CASRVGANTEAFF. J is TRBJ1-1 and V is TRBV19, with D perhaps matching TRBD1 (5 bases). Trimming stripped 6 bases from V and 1 base from J, with 9 bases between. The CDR3 sequence is 13 residues long. Germline CDR1 and CDR2: LNHDA and SQIVND (reference sequence).

The chain recombines TRBV9 with TRBJ1-6; unclear D gene. This CDR3 is built from 16 residues. V dropped 0 bases and J dropped 5 bases, with 12 bases sitting between them. Germline values: CDR1 SGDLS, CDR2 YYNGEE. In DNA, the CDR3 is TGTGCCAGCAGCGTAGCCGAGGGAGTAAATAATTCACCCCTCCACTTT. This sequence encodes CASSVAEGVNNSPLHF.

This clone appeared a few times. This sequence joins TRBV11-2 and TRBJ2-7, with 7 bases identical to TRBD1. This CDR3 comprises 15 residues. Per the germline V gene, CDR1 is SGHAT and CDR2 is FQNNGV. V dropped 5 bases and J dropped 5; count of bases not matched to a gene: 12. The chain's CDR3 is CASSLWTGDGHEQYF. The CDR3 DNA reads TGTGCCAGCAGCCTCTGGACAGGTGATGGTCACGAGCAGTACTTC.

This CDR3 is CASGVGGTRRNYGYTF. The CDR3 DNA is TGTGCCAGCGGGGTAGGGGGGACACGAAGGAACTATGGCTACACCTTC. The chain has TRBV28 and TRBJ1-2, with D maybe TRBD1 (6 bases). CDR3 length equals 16 residues. CDR1 and CDR2 (germline): MDHEN, SYDVKM. Deletions cut 8 bases from V and 2 bases from J, with 21 bases between.

The rearrangement joins TRBV7-3 to TRBJ1-2; D gene uncertain. Germline V gene lookup returns CDR1 SGHTA and CDR2 FQGTGA. This CDR3 is 14 amino acids long. The V gene lost 4 bases and the J gene lost 7 bases, with 16 bases spanning the gap. The CDR3 bases are TGTGCCAGCAGCTCCCAAGATGGCCTGGGTGGCTACACCTTC. Its protein product is CASSSQDGLGGYTF.

The V and J genes are TRBV7-9 and TRBJ1-1; TRBD1 agrees at 7 bases. This CDR3 spans 15 amino acids. The junction had 3 bases not matched to a gene; V was cut back by 2 bases and J by 0 bases. Germline assignment: CDR1 SEHNR and CDR2 FQNEAQ (reference sequence). CDR3 sequence: CASSLSQGVNTEAFF. The CDR3 DNA reads TGTGCCAGCAGCTTATCGCAGGGGGTGAACACTGAAGCTTTCTTT.

CDR3 bases: TGCAGCGTTGTAGGGGCAGGGGAGGTTCTCTCCTACGAGCAGTACTTC. It is translated as CSVVGAGEVLSYEQYF. J is TRBJ2-7 and V is TRBV29-1, with D possibly being TRBD1 or TRBD2 (6 bases each). Looked up from germline, CDR1 is SQVTM and CDR2 is ANQGSEA. Trimming removed 4 bases at V and 0 bases at J, with 19 bases between. The CDR3 covers 16 residues.

The V call is TRBV27, the J call TRBJ1-2, with D perhaps matching TRBD1 (6 bases). The length of the CDR3 is 12 residues. The V gene lost 7 bases and the J gene lost 4 bases, with 10 bases spanning the gap. The germline CDR1 and CDR2 sequences are MNHEY and SMNVEV (reference sequence). Here the CDR3 reads CASKTGLYGYTF. The CDR3 nucleotides are TGTGCCAGCAAGACAGGACTCTATGGCTACACCTTC.

This sequence joins TRBV7-9 and TRBJ2-1; 11 positions agree with TRBD2. This CDR3 is 14 amino acids long. CDR1 is SEHNR and CDR2 is FQNEAQ in the germline V gene (reference sequence). With 5 bases clipped from V and 9 bases from J, the junction kept 6 bases outside the gene matches. The CDR3: CASSNSGGASEQFF. CDR3 bases: TGTGCCAGCAGCAATAGCGGGGGGGCTAGTGAGCAGTTCTTC. Supplemented by reference TRBV7-9 and TRBJ2-1, the full variable domain reads DTGVSQNPRHKITKRGQNVTFRCDPISEHNRLYWYRQTLGQGPEFLTYFQNEAQLEKSRLLSDRFSAERPKGSFSTLEIQRTEQGDSAMYLCASSNSGGASEQFFGPGTRLTVL.

The J gene is TRBJ2-1, the V gene TRBV11-2; 8 bases are a match to TRBD1. The trim removed 5 bases at V and 3 bases at J, leaving 12 bases unmatched. This CDR3 is 17 amino acids long. The germline V gene encodes CDR1 SGHAT and CDR2 FQNNGV. CDR3 sequence reads: CASSPPRTGLDYNEQFF. CDR3 in DNA: TGTGCCAGCAGCCCCCCCCGGACAGGGCTCGACTACAATGAGCAGTTCTTC.

This chain uses TRBV30 with TRBJ2-1; D remains ambiguous. V shed 5 bases and J shed 14 bases, with 7 bases lying between them. This CDR3 comprises 8 residues. Germline lookup yields CDR1 GTSNPN and CDR2 SVGIG (reference sequence). Here the CDR3 reads CAWEEEFF. CDR3 in DNA: TGTGCCTGGGAGGAAGAGTTCTTC.

V is TRBV5-4 and J is TRBJ1-1; D possibly corresponds to TRBD1 (5 bases). The ends were cut back, 3 bases at V and 11 bases at J, with 11 bases in the middle. Germline-derived CDR1 and CDR2 are SGHNT and YYREEE (reference sequence). The CDR3 length is 11 residues. CDR3 in DNA: TGTGCCAGCAGCTGGAACGGGGGTGCTTTCTTT. Its protein product is CASSWNGGAFF.

In this sample, this clone turned up a few times. The chain carries TRBV9 and TRBJ1-1; a possible D gene is TRBD1 (5 bases). Germline lookup yields CDR1 SGDLS and CDR2 YYNGEE. V was pared by 3 bases and J by 1 base, with 7 bases between. CDR3 length: 13 amino acids. The CDR3 is CASSATGNTEAFF. In nucleotides, the CDR3 is TGTGCCAGCAGCGCCACAGGGAACACTGAAGCTTTCTTT.

The chain uses TRBV28 and TRBJ2-5; a possible D gene is TRBD2 (6 bases). Trimming left V 5 bases short and J 5 bases short, with 21 bases between. The germline CDR1 and CDR2 sequences are MDHEN and SYDVKM. The length of the CDR3 is 16 residues. The CDR3 loop reads CASSPERGSGWETQYF. CDR3 sequence (DNA): TGTGCCAGCAGTCCCGAACGGGGTAGCGGTTGGGAGACCCAGTACTTC.

V gene TRBV5-1 combines with J gene TRBJ2-3, with 10 bases identical to TRBD2. CDR3 length: 15 amino acids. Per the germline V gene, CDR1 is SGHRS and CDR2 is YFSETQ. Trimming took 4 bases from V and 0 from J; bases not matched to a gene: 2. CDR3 sequence: CASSLTSGSTDTQYF. The CDR3 DNA reads as TGCGCCAGCAGCCTGACTAGCGGGAGCACAGATACGCAGTATTTT.

J is TRBJ2-2 and V is TRBV19; TRBD2 might be the D (5 bases). Trimming pared 3 bases from V and 4 bases from J, leaving 9 bases between. This CDR3 region has 14 residues. CDR1 LNHDA and CDR2 SQIVND come from the germline V gene (reference sequence). CDR3 amino acids: CASSMRATTGELFF. The CDR3 DNA reads TGTGCCAGTAGTATGAGGGCTACCACCGGGGAGCTGTTTTTT.

The DNA for the CDR3 is TGTGCCAGCAGCGTAAGAGGGGGGAGAGGAGAGACCCAGTACTTC. It specifies CASSVRGGRGETQYF. The J gene is TRBJ2-5, the V gene TRBV9; D may match TRBD1 or TRBD2 (6 bases each). The CDR3 runs 15 residues. Germline V CDR1 and CDR2: SGDLS, YYNGEE. Trimming removed 1 base from V and 4 bases from J, with 14 bases in between.

As concerns this clone: At one end the junction does not follow the germline gene, possibly because of a read error. The rearrangement uses TRBV7-7 and TRBJ2-1; the match to TRBD2 covers 9 bases. The CDR3 has 15 amino acids. Germline CDR1 and CDR2: SSHAT and FNYEAQ (reference sequence). The CDR3 is CASSPTAGGTSEQFF. The CDR3 nucleotides are TGTGCTAGCAGCCCCACAGCGGGGGGTACAAGTGAGCAGTTCTTC.

This chain uses TRBV7-3 with TRBJ2-1, with 8 bases aligning to TRBD2. V lost 3 bases to trimming and J lost 7 bases; unmatched junction nucleotides: 5. The germline gives CDR1 SGHTA, CDR2 FQGTGA. The CDR3 has 14 amino acids. CDR3 residues: CASSFLAGPNEQFF. The CDR3 nucleotides are TGTGCCAGCAGCTTCCTAGCGGGTCCAAATGAGCAGTTCTTC.

The chain employs TRBV29-1 and TRBJ1-4, with a possible D match to TRBD1 (5 bases). The CDR3 sequence is 16 residues long. Per the germline V gene, CDR1 is SQVTM and CDR2 is ANQGSEA. The V and J ends lost 4 bases and 2 bases respectively, with 17 bases between them. The CDR3 coding sequence is TGCAGCGTTGCCAAAAGCCGGGGGAACACTAATGAAAAACTGTTTTTT. Its protein product is CSVAKSRGNTNEKLFF.